These T cell receptor beta chains were read from a single sample in a study of cytomegalovirus exposure and HLA in healthy donors. The assay was immunoSEQ multiplex PCR, and TCRdb's table has in-frame clones only and misses some. The sample records roughly 120,000 clones, 70% to 80% being singletons. The sequencing input was PBMCs. These receptors were taken from a man between 50 and 59 years old in good health and CMV-seronegative. The CDR3 runs from the conserved cysteine through the conserved F or W. The D gene is left open where the match is weak. Clone size is given for some rows only: seen once, a few or many times, or a class if the clone is expanded.

v_call: TRBV15
d_call: -
cdr3_length: 15
clone_size: few
j_call: TRBJ2-1
cdr3_aa: CATSRESTVDNEQFF
cdr3_nt: TGCGCCACCAGCAGGGAATCGACAGTAGACAATGAGCAGTTCTTC

v_call: TRBV6-5
d_call: -
cdr3_length: 15
clone_size: few
j_call: TRBJ1-2
cdr3_aa: CASSYQPERNYGYTF
cdr3_nt: TGTGCCAGCAGTTACCAGCCGGAGCGCAACTATGGCTACACCTTC

v_call: TRBV19
d_call: -
cdr3_length: 16
clone_size: -
j_call: TRBJ2-3
cdr3_aa: CASKGGGHPSTDTQYF
cdr3_nt: TGTGCCAGTAAGGGCGGGGGCCACCCTAGCACAGATACGCAGTATTTT

v_call: TRBV6-6
d_call: -
cdr3_length: 15
clone_size: -
j_call: TRBJ1-1
cdr3_aa: CASSYGQGWDTEAFF
cdr3_nt: TGTGCCAGCAGTTACGGTCAGGGGTGGGACACTGAAGCTTTCTTT

v_call: TRBV11-2
d_call: -
cdr3_length: 16
clone_size: -
j_call: TRBJ2-1
cdr3_aa: CASRPPRGGSYNEQFF
cdr3_nt: TGTGCCAGCAGACCTCCGAGGGGGGGTTCCTACAATGAGCAGTTCTTC

v_call: TRBV5-1
d_call: -
cdr3_length: 13
clone_size: -
j_call: TRBJ1-1
cdr3_aa: CASRSLLETEAFF
cdr3_nt: TGCGCCAGCAGAAGCCTCCTTGAGACTGAAGCTTTCTTT

v_call: TRBV6-5
d_call: TRBD1
cdr3_length: 13
clone_size: few
j_call: TRBJ2-7
cdr3_aa: CASRRQGGCEQYF
cdr3_nt: TGTGCCAGCAGAAGACAGGGTGGCTGCGAGCAGTACTTC

v_call: TRBV6-1
d_call: -
cdr3_length: 13
clone_size: -
j_call: TRBJ2-2
cdr3_aa: CASRRANTGELFF
cdr3_nt: TGTGCCAGCAGGCGAGCAAACACCGGGGAGCTGTTTTTT

v_call: TRBV11-2
d_call: TRBD1
cdr3_length: 12
clone_size: few
j_call: TRBJ1-1
cdr3_aa: CASSDRDREAFF
cdr3_nt: TGTGCCAGCAGCGACCGGGACAGGGAAGCTTTCTTT

v_call: TRBV29-1
d_call: TRBD1
cdr3_length: 13
clone_size: -
j_call: TRBJ2-3
cdr3_aa: CSGGQGAADTQYF
cdr3_nt: TGCAGCGGGGGACAGGGGGCTGCCGATACGCAGTATTTT

v_call: TRBV7-2
d_call: -
cdr3_length: 14
clone_size: -
j_call: TRBJ1-6
cdr3_aa: CASSPGVVGSPLHF
cdr3_nt: TGTGCCAGCAGCCCAGGGGTCGTGGGCTCACCCCTCCACTTT

v_call: TRBV2
d_call: TRBD2
cdr3_length: 13
clone_size: -
j_call: TRBJ2-7
cdr3_aa: CASSGTRADEQYF
cdr3_nt: TGTGCCAGCTCCGGGACTAGGGCCGACGAGCAGTACTTC

v_call: TRBV28
d_call: TRBD1
cdr3_length: 14
clone_size: -
j_call: TRBJ2-7
cdr3_aa: CASSVRGTTYEQYF
cdr3_nt: TGTGCCAGCAGTGTCAGGGGGACGACCTACGAGCAGTACTTC

v_call: TRBV4-2
d_call: TRBD2
cdr3_length: 17
clone_size: -
j_call: TRBJ2-2
cdr3_aa: CASSQDRSGGGTGELFF
cdr3_nt: TGTGCCAGCAGCCAAGATCGGAGCGGGGGGGGTACCGGGGAGCTGTTTTTT

v_call: TRBV6-5
d_call: -
cdr3_length: 15
clone_size: -
j_call: TRBJ1-3
cdr3_aa: CASSYSAGSGNTIYF
cdr3_nt: TGTGCCAGCAGTTACTCTGCAGGGTCCGGAAACACCATATATTTT